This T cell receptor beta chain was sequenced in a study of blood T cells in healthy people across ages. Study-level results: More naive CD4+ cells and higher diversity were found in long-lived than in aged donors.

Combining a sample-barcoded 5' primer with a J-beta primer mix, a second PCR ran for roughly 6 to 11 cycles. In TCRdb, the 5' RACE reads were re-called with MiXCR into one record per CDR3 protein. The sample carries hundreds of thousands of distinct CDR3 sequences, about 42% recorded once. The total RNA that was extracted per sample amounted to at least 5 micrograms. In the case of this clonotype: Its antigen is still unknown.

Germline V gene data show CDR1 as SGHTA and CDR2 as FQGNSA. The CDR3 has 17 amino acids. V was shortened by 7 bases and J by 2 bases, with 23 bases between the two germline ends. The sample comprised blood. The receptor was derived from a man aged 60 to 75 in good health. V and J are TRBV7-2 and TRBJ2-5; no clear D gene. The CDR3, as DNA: TGTGCCAGCAACCAAACAACTAACCCAGGCCGGCAAGAGACCCAGTACTTC. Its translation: CASNQTTNPGRQETQYF.